A selection of T cell receptor beta chains follows, all from one sample in a study of blood T cell repertoires in COVID-19. The method was immunoSEQ multiplex PCR; TCRdb's version includes in-frame clones alone and lacks a portion of them. The top ten clones hold roughly a tenth of a sample with about 300,000 clones, more than 75% of them seen once. Sequencing was done on a sample of PBMCs or T cells enriched from blood (not recorded which). These receptors were taken from a woman aged 18-35 years who had recovered from COVID-19. The CDR3 runs from the conserved cysteine through the conserved F or W.

V gene,J gene,CDR3 protein
TRBV18,TRBJ2-1,CASSPEAYNEQFF
TRBV6-2/TRBV6-3,TRBJ2-5,CASSNHGTSGSETQYF
TRBV27,TRBJ2-1,CASSLGTRYAYEQFF
TRBV24-1,TRBJ1-1,CATSDSPGQGGTEAFF
TRBV12-2,TRBJ2-7,CASRLARTGGNYEQYF
TRBV30,TRBJ1-2,CAWIGSFSGRGYTF
TRBV11-2,TRBJ2-2,CASSSLGWRGKDTGELFF
TRBV3-1/TRBV3-2,TRBJ2-5,CASSQGLAGGRETQYF
TRBV7-9,TRBJ2-5,CASSRDSKWTQYF
TRBV7-3,TRBJ2-1,CASSLTGGGADEQFF
TRBV19,TRBJ1-1,CASTSGENLGAEAFF
TRBV6-5,TRBJ1-2,CASRVRRGYGYTF
TRBV7-9,TRBJ2-7,CASSLVRLSRGSLVYEQYF
TRBV30,TRBJ2-3,CAWSQLAGGLRSDTQYF
TRBV7-3,TRBJ1-1,CASSLPGGTEAFF
TRBV5-1,TRBJ2-7,CASRQEGLMYEQYF
TRBV5-1,TRBJ2-1,CASRPSGGSYNEQFF
TRBV19,TRBJ2-1,CASSWTSGRGEQFF
TRBV7-9,TRBJ2-3,CASSFTGGSTDTQYF